This T cell receptor beta chain appears in the sequencing data of a study of T cells in Graves' hyperthyroidism and ophthalmopathy. Overall study results and limits: Most expanded thyroid clonotypes above 0.001 also appeared in blood.

The CDR3 regions of TCR beta were amplified from RNA transcripts. An initial round of RT-PCR targeting the TCR CDR3 relied on the HTBI primer set. TCRdb used MiXCR to reprocess the multiplex PCR reads, holding one entry per CDR3 protein. The sample contains 250,000 to 350,000 distinct CDR3 sequences, approximately 23% of which appear only once. Under 3 months was the duration of disease in ophthalmopathy patients, who also had a Clinical Activity Score of at least 3 and a NOSPECS grade of at least 4. Together with thyroid ultrasound, orbital computed tomography, serum thyroxine and TRAb, clinical symptoms were used for diagnoses. PBMCs were sourced from less than 13 ml fresh peripheral blood. Of note for this clonotype: The antigen is undetermined.

The TCR sequence derives from a man younger than 45 with Graves' ophthalmopathy. The sample consisted of blood.

The CDR3 sequence: CSASGLAGGAAKNIQYF. The CDR3 region has the DNA TGCAGTGCTTCGGGACTAGCGGGAGGTGCGGCCAAAAACATTCAGTACTTC. This sequence joins TRBV20-1 and TRBJ2-4; TRBD2 matches 15 bases. This CDR3 has 17 amino acids. CDR1 DFQATT and CDR2 SNEGSKA come from the germline V gene (reference sequence). V trimming: 5 bases; J trimming: 1 base; junction bases outside the gene matches: 6.